Shown below are 22 T cell receptor beta chains from a single sample sequenced in a study of blood T cell repertoires in COVID-19. Here immunoSEQ multiplex PCR was the method, and the copy in TCRdb shows in-frame clones only, minus some. The sample has about 250,000 clones, just over 85% seen once. The sequenced sample was PBMCs or T cells enriched from blood (not recorded which). The receptors stem from a man between 35 and 55 years old who had recovered from COVID-19.

This chain connects TRBV3-1 (or the pseudogene TRBV3-2) to TRBJ1-5; perhaps TRBD1 as D (6 bases). CDR3 length equals 16 residues. Trimming stripped 2 bases from V and 0 bases from J, with 11 bases between. Germline V gene data show CDR1 as LGHDT and CDR2 as YNNKEL (reference sequence). CDR3 sequence (DNA): TGTGCCAGCAGCCAAACAGGGAGCTATAGCAATCAGCCCCAGCATTTT. Translated: CASSQTGSYSNQPQHF.

This chain connects TRBV11-3 to TRBJ2-5; 7 positions agree with TRBD1. Germline trimming cut 5 bases from V and 1 base from J; bases unmatched to any gene: 7. CDR3 length: 15 amino acids. Looked up from germline, CDR1 is SGHNT and CDR2 is YENEEA. The DNA of the CDR3 is TGTGCCAGCAGCCCCTCGGGACAGTCCCAAGAGACCCAGTACTTC. Its translation: CASSPSGQSQETQYF.

V gene TRBV11-1 combines with J gene TRBJ2-1, with 9 bases matching TRBD1. The trim removed 5 bases at V and 2 bases at J, leaving 4 bases unmatched. CDR3 length: 15 amino acids. From germline, CDR1 is SGHAT and CDR2 FQDESV (reference sequence). This chain's CDR3 is CASSRGQGTYNEQFF. The DNA of the CDR3 is TGTGCCAGCAGCCGGGGACAGGGAACCTACAATGAGCAGTTCTTC.

The chain uses TRBV10-3 and TRBJ1-3; 7 bases map to TRBD1. The CDR3 has 16 amino acids. Trimming took 0 bases from V and 3 from J; bases not matched to a gene: 5. The germline V gene has CDR1 ENHRY and CDR2 SYGVKD. CDR3 sequence reads: CAISESTGTDGNTIYF. The CDR3 coding sequence is TGTGCCATCAGTGAGTCGACAGGGACGGATGGAAACACCATATATTTT.

CDR3 region: CASSQDSGRGSYEGYTF. The CDR3 nucleotides are TGCGCCAGCAGCCAAGATTCGGGGAGGGGGTCCTATGAAGGCTACACCTTC. The chain employs TRBV4-1 and TRBJ1-2; D perhaps matches TRBD1 (6 bases). The CDR3 runs 17 residues. Germline values: CDR1 MGHRA, CDR2 YSYEKL. V was trimmed by 0 bases and J by 8 bases, leaving 22 bases between them.

The rearrangement links TRBV6-5 to TRBJ2-7; weak D call: TRBD1 (5 bases). The V end lost 6 bases, the J end lost 5 bases, and 14 bases lay between the germline ends. Germline V lookup: CDR1 MNHEY, CDR2 SVGAGI. This CDR3 comprises 13 residues. The CDR3 is CASRDITSNEQYF. The CDR3 region has the DNA TGTGCCAGCAGGGACATCACCTCAAACGAGCAGTACTTC.

The rearrangement links TRBV29-1 to TRBJ2-3, with 7 positions matching TRBD1. J was trimmed by 6 bases and V by 6 bases; bases with no gene match: 9. Germline V gene lookup returns CDR1 SQVTM and CDR2 ANQGSEA. The CDR3 extends over 13 amino acids. As DNA, the CDR3 is TGCAGCGTAATACAGGGGTCTTGGGATACGCAGTATTTT. Its translation is CSVIQGSWDTQYF.

This clone was recorded once. V is TRBV6-5 and J is TRBJ1-4; 7 bases are shared with TRBD1. The V gene's germline CDR1 is MNHEY and CDR2 SVGAGI. Trimming took 6 bases from V and 6 from J; bases not matched to a gene: 7. The CDR3 has 14 residues. CDR3 sequence reads: CASRGDRADEKLFF. As DNA, the CDR3 is TGTGCCAGCAGGGGCGACAGGGCGGATGAAAAACTGTTTTTT.

The chain couples TRBV6-5 to TRBJ1-1, with no clear D. Looked up from germline, CDR1 is MNHEY and CDR2 is SVGAGI. The V gene lost 0 bases and the J gene lost 0 bases, with 8 bases spanning the gap. The CDR3 consists of 15 residues. The chain's CDR3 is CASSYSSAVNTEAFF. Written as DNA, the CDR3 is TGTGCCAGCAGTTACTCGAGCGCGGTGAACACTGAAGCTTTCTTT.

The chain carries TRBV4-3 and TRBJ2-7, with D unresolved. V dropped 0 bases and J dropped 0 bases, with 6 bases sitting between them. The germline V gene encodes CDR1 LGHNA and CDR2 YSLEER. The CDR3 loop spans 14 amino acids. CDR3 loop: CASSQDLSSYEQYF. Written as DNA, the CDR3 is TGCGCCAGCAGCCAAGATCTGTCCTCCTACGAGCAGTACTTC.

This clone has a single count. The gene calls are TRBV11-3 and TRBJ2-1; TRBD1 matches 7 bases. The germline V gene has CDR1 SGHNT and CDR2 YENEEA. After removal of 1 base from V and 4 bases from J, the junction contained 4 bases not matched to a gene. This CDR3 is 15 amino acids long. The CDR3 DNA reads as TGTGCCAGCAGCTTAGTTTCAGGGGGATACAATGAGCAGTTCTTC. Translating it yields CASSLVSGGYNEQFF. Drawing the rest from reference TRBV11-3 and TRBJ2-1, the complete variable domain is EAGVVQSPRYKIIEKKQPVAFWCNPISGHNTLYWYLQNLGQGPELLIRYENEEAVDDSQLPKDRFSAERLKGVDSTLKIQPAELGDSAVYLCASSLVSGGYNEQFFGPGTRLTVL.

The chain carries TRBV9 and TRBJ1-2, with 11 bases fitting TRBD1. Losses at the gene ends were 4 bases for V and 4 bases for J; bases not matched to a gene: 3. CDR1 and CDR2 (germline): SGDLS, YYNGEE. The CDR3 sequence is 14 residues long. CDR3 region: CASSFGQGAYGYTF. CDR3 DNA sequence: TGTGCCAGCAGCTTTGGACAGGGGGCCTATGGCTACACCTTC.

About this clone: Other DNA sequences in the sample encode the same CDR3. V usage is TRBV2 and J usage is TRBJ1-1, with a weak D call TRBD1 (6 bases). Germline V gene data show CDR1 as SNHLY and CDR2 as FYNNEI. The CDR3 is 13 amino acids. Trimming cost V 7 bases and J 0 bases, with 9 bases left between them. CDR3: CASTQGLNTEAFF. The CDR3 nucleotides read TGTGCCAGCACGCAGGGGTTGAACACTGAAGCTTTCTTT.

The chain combines TRBV2 with TRBJ1-3, with D unresolved. CDR3 size: 13 residues. Germline CDR1 and CDR2: SNHLY and FYNNEI. Trimming pared 7 bases from V and 6 bases from J, leaving 13 bases between. The CDR3 nucleotides are TGTGCCAGCATCGAGGGCATGGAAAACACCATATATTTT. This encodes CASIEGMENTIYF.

The chain uses TRBV30 and TRBJ1-1; 7 nucleotides match TRBD1. CDR3 length: 14 amino acids. Germline CDR1 GTSNPN, CDR2 SVGIG (reference sequence). Trimming removed 3 bases from V and 5 bases from J; junction bases left unmatched: 9. CDR3 bases: TGTGCCTGGAGGGAACTGACAGGGCGAACTGAAGCTTTCTTT. Protein sequence: CAWRELTGRTEAFF. Full variable domain (remainder filled in from reference TRBV30 and TRBJ1-1): SQTIHQWPATLVQPVGSPLSLECTVEGTSNPNLYWYRQAAGRGLQLLFYSVGIGQISSEVPQNLSASRPQDRQFILSSKKLLLSDSGFYLCAWRELTGRTEAFFGQGTRLTVV.

The rearrangement links TRBV5-6 to TRBJ2-2; TRBD1 matches 7 bases. This CDR3 spans 15 amino acids. Germline trimming cut 0 bases from V and 2 bases from J; bases unmatched to any gene: 1. Germline values: CDR1 SGHDT, CDR2 YYEEEE. CDR3 amino acids: CASSLGGGNTGELFF. Here the CDR3 DNA reads TGTGCCAGCAGCTTGGGAGGGGGCAACACCGGGGAGCTGTTTTTT.

As regards this clone: This sample includes further DNA sequences coding for the same CDR3. This chain connects TRBV27 to TRBJ1-2; a possible D gene is TRBD1 (5 bases). The CDR3 loop spans 12 amino acids. In germline, CDR1 is MNHEY, CDR2 SMNVEV (reference sequence). The germline V and J ends were trimmed by 3 bases and 6 bases, with 8 bases remaining between them. The CDR3 nucleotides are TGTGCCAGCAGTTTGGGGGGGGATGGCTACACCTTC. Protein product: CASSLGGDGYTF.

The chain links TRBV21-1 to TRBJ1-6; the D call TRBD1 from the table was never checked on the DNA. TRBV21-1 is given as a pseudogene. CDR3 size: 14 residues. CDR3 nucleotide sequence: TGTGCCAGCAGCAGACAACGGATCGATTCACCCCTCCACTTT. Translated: CASSRQRIDSPLHF.

This clone has a single count. The V and J genes are TRBV3-1 (or the pseudogene TRBV3-2) and TRBJ2-3, with a tentative D call TRBD2 (5 bases). The CDR3 loop spans 16 amino acids. Trimming took off 1 base at V and 3 bases at J, with 14 bases between the two ends. CDR1 and CDR2 from the germline V gene are LGHDT and YNNKEL (reference sequence). CDR3: CASSQVGGSATDTQYF. As DNA, the CDR3 is TGTGCCAGCAGCCAAGTGGGTGGGAGCGCAACAGATACGCAGTATTTT.

The chain recombines TRBV4-2 with TRBJ2-7; 12 bases line up with TRBD2. V lost 4 bases, J lost 0 bases, and 4 bases stayed unmatched. Germline V CDR1 and CDR2: LGHNA, YNFKEQ. The CDR3 sequence is 16 residues long. CDR3 sequence: CASSRGLAGYSYEQYF. In nucleotides, the CDR3 is TGTGCCAGCAGCCGGGGACTAGCGGGTTACTCCTACGAGCAGTACTTC.

The V gene is TRBV5-4, the J gene TRBJ1-5; D is perhaps TRBD1 (5 bases). The CDR3 totals 17 residues. Per germline, CDR1 SGHNT and CDR2 YYREEE (reference sequence). V lost 4 bases and J 0 bases, leaving 17 bases between the germline ends. In DNA form, the CDR3 reads TGTGCCAGCAGCGTAACGGGTCTGGGGGGTAGCAATCAGCCCCAGCATTTT. Translation gives CASSVTGLGGSNQPQHF. The full variable domain, rest sourced from reference TRBV5-4 and TRBJ1-5, is ETGVTQSPTHLIKTRGQQVTLRCSSQSGHNTVSWYQQALGQGPQFIFQYYREEENGRGNFPPRFSGLQFPNYSSELNVNALELDDSALYLCASSVTGLGGSNQPQHFGDGTRLSIL.

The rearrangement uses TRBV7-8 and TRBJ1-6, with 9 bases aligning to TRBD1. Per the germline V gene, CDR1 is SGHVS and CDR2 is FQNEAQ. The ends lost 7 bases at V and 8 bases at J; junction bases unmatched: 18. The CDR3 length is 18 residues. CDR3 residues: CASTKRRGDRAKDSPLHF. The DNA for the CDR3 is TGTGCCAGCACCAAACGAAGAGGGGACAGGGCCAAAGATTCACCCCTCCACTTT.